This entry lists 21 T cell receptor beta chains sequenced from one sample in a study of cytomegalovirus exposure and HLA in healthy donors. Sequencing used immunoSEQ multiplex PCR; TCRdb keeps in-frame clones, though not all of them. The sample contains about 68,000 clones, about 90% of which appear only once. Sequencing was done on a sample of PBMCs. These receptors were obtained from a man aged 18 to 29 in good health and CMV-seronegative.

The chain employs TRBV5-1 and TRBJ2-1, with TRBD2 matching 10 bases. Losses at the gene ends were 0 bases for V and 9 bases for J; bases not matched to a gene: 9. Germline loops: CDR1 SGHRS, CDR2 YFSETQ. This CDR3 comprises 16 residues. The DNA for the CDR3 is TGCGCCAGCAGCTTGGCGCTAGCGGGAGCGGACAGTGAGCAGTTCTTC. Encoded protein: CASSLALAGADSEQFF.

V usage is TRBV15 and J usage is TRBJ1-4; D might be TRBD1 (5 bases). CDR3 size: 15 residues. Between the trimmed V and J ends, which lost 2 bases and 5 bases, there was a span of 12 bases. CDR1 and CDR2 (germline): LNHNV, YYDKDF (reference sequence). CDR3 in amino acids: CATSRQTVGNEKLFF. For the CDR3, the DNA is TGTGCCACCAGCAGACAGACAGTTGGGAATGAAAAACTGTTTTTT. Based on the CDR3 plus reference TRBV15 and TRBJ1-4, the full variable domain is DAMVIQNPRYQVTQFGKPVTLSCSQTLNHNVMYWYQQKSSQAPKLLFHYYDKDFNNEADTPDNFQSRRPNTSFCFLDIRSPGLGDTAMYLCATSRQTVGNEKLFFGSGTQLSVL.

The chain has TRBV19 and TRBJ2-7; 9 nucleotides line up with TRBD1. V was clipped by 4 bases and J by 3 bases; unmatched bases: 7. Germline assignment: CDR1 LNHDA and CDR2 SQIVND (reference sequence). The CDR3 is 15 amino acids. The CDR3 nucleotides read TGTGCCAGTAGTAGAGCGAGACAGGGGGTCTACGAGCAGTACTTC. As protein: CASSRARQGVYEQYF.

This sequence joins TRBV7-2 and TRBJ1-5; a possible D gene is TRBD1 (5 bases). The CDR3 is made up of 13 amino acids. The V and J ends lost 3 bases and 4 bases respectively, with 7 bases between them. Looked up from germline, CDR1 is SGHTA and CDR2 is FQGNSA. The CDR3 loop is CASSFRANQPQHF. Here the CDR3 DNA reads TGTGCCAGCAGCTTCAGGGCTAATCAGCCCCAGCATTTT.

The CDR3, as DNA: TGTGCCAGCAGTGTGAACCGGGACTCGCGACCCGAGCAGTACTTC. Its translation is CASSVNRDSRPEQYF. The chain has TRBV27 and TRBJ2-7; tentatively, D is TRBD2 (6 bases). The CDR3 spans 15 residues. The V gene lost 5 bases and the J gene lost 6 bases, with 20 bases spanning the gap. Germline V CDR1 and CDR2: MNHEY, SMNVEV (reference sequence).

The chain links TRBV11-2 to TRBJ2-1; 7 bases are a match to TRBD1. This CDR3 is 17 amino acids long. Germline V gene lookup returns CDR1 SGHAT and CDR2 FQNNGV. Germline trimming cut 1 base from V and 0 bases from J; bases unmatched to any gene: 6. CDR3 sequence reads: CASSLGSRGRSYNEQFF. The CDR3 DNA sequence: TGTGCCAGCAGCTTAGGTTCAAGGGGGCGCTCCTACAATGAGCAGTTCTTC.

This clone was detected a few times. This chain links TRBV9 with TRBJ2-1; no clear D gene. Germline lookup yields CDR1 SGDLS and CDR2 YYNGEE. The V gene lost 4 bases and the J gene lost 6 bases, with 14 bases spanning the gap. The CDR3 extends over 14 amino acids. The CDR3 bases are TGTGCCAGCAGCACCTCGATGGCCCCCAATGAGCAGTTCTTC. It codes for CASSTSMAPNEQFF. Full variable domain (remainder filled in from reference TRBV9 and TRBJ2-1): DSGVTQTPKHLITATGQRVTLRCSPRSGDLSVYWYQQSLDQGLQFLIQYYNGEERAKGNILERFSAQQFPDLHSELNLSSLELGDSALYFCASSTSMAPNEQFFGPGTRLTVL.

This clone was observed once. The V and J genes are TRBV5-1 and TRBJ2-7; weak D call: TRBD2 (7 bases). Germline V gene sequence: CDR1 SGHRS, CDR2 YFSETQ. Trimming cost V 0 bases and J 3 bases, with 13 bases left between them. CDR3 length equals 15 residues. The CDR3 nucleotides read TGCGCCAGCAGCTTGGATGCGGGGGCCTTCTACGAGCAGTACTTC. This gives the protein CASSLDAGAFYEQYF.

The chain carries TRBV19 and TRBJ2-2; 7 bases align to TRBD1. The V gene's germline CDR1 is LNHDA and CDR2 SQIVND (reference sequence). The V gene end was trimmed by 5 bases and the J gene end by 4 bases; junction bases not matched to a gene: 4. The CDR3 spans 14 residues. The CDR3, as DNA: TGTGCCAGTAGTGAGGGGACAGCCACCGGGGAGCTGTTTTTT. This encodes CASSEGTATGELFF.

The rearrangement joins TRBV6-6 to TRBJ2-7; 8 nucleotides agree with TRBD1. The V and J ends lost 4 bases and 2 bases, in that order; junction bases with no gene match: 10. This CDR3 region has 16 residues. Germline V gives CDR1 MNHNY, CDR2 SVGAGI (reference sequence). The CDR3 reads CASSSPDRVVTYEQYF. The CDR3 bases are TGTGCCAGCAGTTCCCCGGACAGGGTGGTTACCTACGAGCAGTACTTC.

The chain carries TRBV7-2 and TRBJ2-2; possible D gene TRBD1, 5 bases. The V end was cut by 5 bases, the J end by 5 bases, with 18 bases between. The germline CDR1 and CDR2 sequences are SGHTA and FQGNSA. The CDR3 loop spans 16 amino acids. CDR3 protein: CASSRRERGGTGELFF. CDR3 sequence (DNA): TGTGCCAGCAGCCGCCGTGAAAGGGGTGGAACCGGGGAGCTGTTTTTT.

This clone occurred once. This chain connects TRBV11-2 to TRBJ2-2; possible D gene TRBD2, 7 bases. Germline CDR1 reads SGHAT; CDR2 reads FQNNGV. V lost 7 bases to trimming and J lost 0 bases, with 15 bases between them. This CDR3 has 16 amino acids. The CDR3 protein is CASTQRGAANTGELFF. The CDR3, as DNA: TGTGCCAGCACCCAACGGGGGGCCGCGAACACCGGGGAGCTGTTTTTT.

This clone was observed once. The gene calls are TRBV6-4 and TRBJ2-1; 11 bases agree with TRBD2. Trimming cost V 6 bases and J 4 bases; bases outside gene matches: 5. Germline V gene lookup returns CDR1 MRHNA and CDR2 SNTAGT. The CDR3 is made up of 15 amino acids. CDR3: CASSPTSGTYNEQFF. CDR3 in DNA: TGTGCCAGCAGCCCGACTAGCGGGACATACAATGAGCAGTTCTTC.

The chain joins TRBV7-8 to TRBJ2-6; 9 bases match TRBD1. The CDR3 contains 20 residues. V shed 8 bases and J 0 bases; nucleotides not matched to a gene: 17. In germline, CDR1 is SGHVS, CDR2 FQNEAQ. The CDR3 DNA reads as TGTGCCAGCGTCCGGCTGAGGGTGGGACAGGGCCACTCTGGGGCCAACGTCCTGACTTTC. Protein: CASVRLRVGQGHSGANVLTF.

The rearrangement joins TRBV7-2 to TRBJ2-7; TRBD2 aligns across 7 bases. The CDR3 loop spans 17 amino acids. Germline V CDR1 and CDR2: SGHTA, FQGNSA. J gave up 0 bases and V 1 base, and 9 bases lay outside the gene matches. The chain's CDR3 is CASSLGGGKVISYEQYF. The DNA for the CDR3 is TGTGCCAGCAGCTTAGGGGGGGGAAAAGTTATCTCCTACGAGCAGTACTTC.

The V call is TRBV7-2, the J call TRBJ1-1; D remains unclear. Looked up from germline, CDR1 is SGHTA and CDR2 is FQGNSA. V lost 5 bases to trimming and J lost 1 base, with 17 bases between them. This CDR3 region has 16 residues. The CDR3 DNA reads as TGTGCCAGCAGCCCCCTATCCGGCAGACAGAACACTGAAGCTTTCTTT. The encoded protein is CASSPLSGRQNTEAFF.

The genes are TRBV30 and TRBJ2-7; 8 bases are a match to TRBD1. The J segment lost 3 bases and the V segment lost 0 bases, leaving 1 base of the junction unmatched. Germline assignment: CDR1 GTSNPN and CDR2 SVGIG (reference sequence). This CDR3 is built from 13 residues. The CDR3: CAWSVGQGYEQYF. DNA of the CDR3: TGTGCCTGGAGTGTCGGACAGGGCTACGAGCAGTACTTC. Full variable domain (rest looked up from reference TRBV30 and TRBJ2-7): SQTIHQWPATLVQPVGSPLSLECTVEGTSNPNLYWYRQAAGRGLQLLFYSVGIGQISSEVPQNLSASRPQDRQFILSSKKLLLSDSGFYLCAWSVGQGYEQYFGPGTRLTVT.

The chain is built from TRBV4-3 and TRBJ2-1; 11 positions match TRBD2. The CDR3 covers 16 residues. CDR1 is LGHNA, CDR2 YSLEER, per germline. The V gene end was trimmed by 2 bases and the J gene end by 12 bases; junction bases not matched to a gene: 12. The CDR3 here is CASSQYASGRRPGQFF. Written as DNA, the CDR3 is TGCGCCAGCAGCCAATACGCTAGCGGGAGGCGCCCCGGGCAGTTCTTC.

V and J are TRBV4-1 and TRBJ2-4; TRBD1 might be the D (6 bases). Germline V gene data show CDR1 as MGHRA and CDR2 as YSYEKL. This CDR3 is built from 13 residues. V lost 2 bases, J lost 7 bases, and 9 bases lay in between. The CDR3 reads CASSQNGQNIQYF. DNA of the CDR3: TGCGCCAGCAGCCAAAACGGACAGAACATTCAGTACTTC.

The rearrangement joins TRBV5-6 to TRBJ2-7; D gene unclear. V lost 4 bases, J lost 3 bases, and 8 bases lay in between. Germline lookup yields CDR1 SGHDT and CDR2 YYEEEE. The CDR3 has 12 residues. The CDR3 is CASSGHLYEQYF. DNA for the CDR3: TGTGCCAGCAGCGGGCACCTCTACGAGCAGTACTTC.

CDR3 DNA sequence: TGTGCCAGCAGTTTACCCGGACAGGGGGCGGGAGAGCAGTACTTC. Translation: CASSLPGQGAGEQYF. The chain couples TRBV28 to TRBJ2-7; TRBD1 matches 11 bases. Germline V gives CDR1 MDHEN, CDR2 SYDVKM. CDR3 length equals 15 residues. V was pared by 2 bases and J by 7 bases, with 7 bases of the junction left unmatched.